This T cell receptor (beta chain) was documented in a study of blood T cell repertoires in COVID-19 (dated by TCRdb to the early 2020s). General notes on the study: Samples covering the acute and convalescent phases of COVID-19 were provided by collaborators in the United States, Italy and Spain. Nearly every sample came with metadata listing a de-identified subject ID, COVID-19 status, age in years and sex. Deeply sampled blood TCRbeta repertoires from subjects exposed to, actively infected with, or recovered from COVID-19 were included in the dataset. Samples were obtained from the ongoing ImmuneRACE study (first 160 participants) and from approximately 1,200 subjects provided by 6 global collaborators. The prospective study material was composed of cDNA or gDNA derived from T cells, B-cell-depleted T cells, or PBMCs. Where available, HLA class I and class II types were obtained from metadata supplied by the sample provider rather than from assay-based typing. A freely available public database, intended as a resource for researchers studying the immune response to SARS-CoV-2, is where the repertoires were released.

The immunoSEQ Assay, a bias-controlled multiplex PCR, was used to amplify TCRbeta CDR3 regions from genomic DNA. Concerning the study's data processing: Nucleated cell counts per sample were estimated from amplification of reference gene primers within the assay. To quantify the absolute abundance of each unique TCRbeta CDR3 rearrangement, sequence reads were collapsed and filtered. For each sample, productive Simpson clonality was calculated as the square root of Simpson's diversity index across productive rearrangements. Drawn from immuneACCESS, this table holds only the in-frame rearrangements with V and J called that TCRdb kept. Clones are partly lost; checked studies trace under half to an unresolved V gene and leave the rest unexplained. That table gives V, J and clone size, and the DNA gave D and trimming. The sample table contains 200,000 to 250,000 clones; only one count was recorded for about 80% of them. The ten largest make up about 2.3% of the sample.

Points the paper makes about the study in general: The quantity of clinical and demographic metadata differed by source and by participant and was supplied without curation.

Whole blood was collected in K2EDTA tubes by collaborating institutions according to the institutions' own protocols. Collaborator samples were shipped for TCRbeta analysis as frozen whole blood, isolated PBMCs, or DNA extracted from either sample type. The count of this clone is one. Its recognized antigen is unknown. Base-call qualities are not available, and no considerably larger clone is one nucleotide away. CDR1 and CDR2 are read off the germline V gene (reference sequence) as SEHNR and FQNEAQ. The CDR3 contains 14 residues, cysteine and phenylalanine counted. Of the read, only the CDR3 DNA is kept; its 42 bases are in frame from base 1. Here V drops 3 bases and J drops 2 bases, and the junction holds 3 bases not matched to any gene.

Sequencing used peripheral blood. Here the chain combines TRBV7-9 and TRBJ1-2; 7 central bases correspond to TRBD1. The TCR was taken from a woman aged 60-70 years with acute or convalescent COVID-19. The nucleotide sequence reads as follows: TGTGCCAGCAGCTTCGGAGGGGGCAACTATGGCTACACCTTC. Its protein product is CASSFGGGNYGYTF.